This T cell receptor beta chain was retrieved from a study of cytomegalovirus exposure and HLA in healthy donors. General study points: A later analysis associated around 17,000 TCR beta sequences with HLA alleles at a 0.05 false discovery rate. Through in vitro validation, a few CMV-associated chains were shown to be specific for CMV antigens. Immune exposure information comprised only CMV serostatus.

A remark on this clone: Its antigen is as yet unknown.

With 60 Vbeta and 13 Jbeta primers, the PCR was carried out. Sequencing used immunoSEQ multiplex PCR; TCRdb keeps in-frame clones, though not all of them. The table has some 170,000 clones, about two thirds seen once. The V gene's germline CDR1 is MDHEN and CDR2 SYDVKM. J was trimmed by 0 bases and V by 6 bases; bases with no gene match: 7. This CDR3 has 17 residues. Input material: PBMCs. The rearrangement links TRBV28 to TRBJ2-1; 11 nucleotides align to TRBD2. This clonotype originated in a woman aged 30 to 39 in good health and CMV-seronegative. Here the CDR3 DNA reads TGTGCCAGCAGGCTAGCGGGAGGACCCTTCTCCTACAATGAGCAGTTCTTC. Encoded protein: CASRLAGGPFSYNEQFF.